These T cell receptor beta chains were read from a single sample in a study of tumor-infiltrating lymphocytes in primary liver carcinoma. TCRdb fed the multiplex PCR reads into MiXCR, producing one record per CDR3 protein. The sample lists 100,000 to 120,000 distinct CDR3 sequences; roughly 80% were seen once. The sequenced sample consisted of liver tumor tissue from sampling region 3. The receptors were sampled from a man aged 40-50 years with primary liver carcinoma and hepatitis B virus infection. Both conserved end residues are part of each CDR3. The order of the fields is D gene, V gene, clone size, J gene, CDR3 protein, CDR3 DNA. D genes are given only for firm matches. Some rows have no size entry. The others give once, few or many, or a class for an expanded clone.

D: NA
V: TRBV12-3/TRBV12-4
size: NA
J: TRBJ2-7
CDR3: CASSLVAGFGPYEQYF
DNA: TGTGCCAGCAGTTTAGTCGCGGGTTTCGGTCCCTACGAACAGTACTTC

D: TRBD2
V: TRBV14
size: NA
J: TRBJ2-7
CDR3: CPEVAGNEDYF
DNA: TGTCCCGAGGTAGCGGGAAACGAGGATTACTTC

D: NA
V: TRBV6-5
size: NA
J: TRBJ2-5
CDR3: CASSPPGGGSKETQCF
DNA: TGTGCCAGCAGTCCTCCCGGAGGCGGATCGAAGGAGACCCAGTGCTTC

D: TRBD1
V: TRBV12-3/TRBV12-4
size: NA
J: TRBJ1-2
CDR3: CAISPPGQDSGYTF
DNA: TGTGCCATCAGTCCGCCCGGACAGGACAGTGGCTACACCTTC

D: NA
V: TRBV29-1
size: NA
J: TRBJ2-7
CDR3: CSATTSGSGTPYEQYF
DNA: TGCAGCGCTACGACATCTGGGTCCGGCACTCCCTACGAGCAGTACTTC

D: NA
V: TRBV11-1
size: NA
J: TRBJ1-2
CDR3: CTSSLVHNYGYTF
DNA: TGTACCAGCAGTTTGGTCCATAACTATGGTTACACCTTC

D: NA
V: TRBV4-2
size: NA
J: TRBJ2-7
CDR3: CASSQETYEQYF
DNA: TGTGCCAGCAGCCAAGAGACCTACGAGCAATACTTC

D: TRBD1
V: TRBV12-3/TRBV12-4
size: once
J: TRBJ2-5
CDR3: CASRQGDRETQYF
DNA: TGTGCCAGCAGGCAGGGGGACCGAGAGACCCAGTACTTC

D: NA
V: TRBV29-1
size: NA
J: TRBJ2-3
CDR3: CSAKYGDTQYF
DNA: TGCAGCGCGAAATACGGAGATACGCAGTATTTT

D: TRBD1
V: TRBV5-1
size: many
J: TRBJ2-7
CDR3: CASSLTGTGGEQYF
DNA: TGCGCCAGCAGCTTGACCGGGACAGGCGGTGAGCAGTACTTC

D: TRBD1
V: TRBV11-2
size: NA
J: TRBJ2-7
CDR3: CASNLRYTGENEQYF
DNA: TGTGCAAGCAACTTACGATACACAGGGGAAAACGAGCAGTACTTC

D: TRBD1
V: TRBV12-3/TRBV12-4
size: NA
J: TRBJ2-2
CDR3: CASNDQGAIGELFF
DNA: TGTGCCAGCAATGATCAGGGGGCAATCGGGGAGCTGTTTTTT

D: TRBD2
V: TRBV29-1
size: NA
J: TRBJ2-7
CDR3: CSVKGLAGGGEQYF
DNA: TGCAGCGTCAAGGGACTAGCGGGAGGCGGCGAGCAGTACTTC

D: NA
V: TRBV11-1
size: NA
J: TRBJ1-6
CDR3: CASGQTLVSPLHF
DNA: TGTGCCAGCGGCCAGACACTGGTTTCTCCCCTCCACTTT

D: NA
V: TRBV12-3/TRBV12-4
size: NA
J: TRBJ2-7
CDR3: CACSGDTSYEQYF
DNA: TGTGCCTGTAGTGGTGACACCAGCTACGAGCAGTACTTC

D: TRBD1
V: TRBV28
size: NA
J: TRBJ2-5
CDR3: CGSSRRQGWQETHYF
DNA: TGTGGCAGCAGCCGGAGACAGGGTTGGCAAGAGACCCACTACTTC

D: NA
V: TRBV5-8
size: NA
J: TRBJ2-7
CDR3: CASSLMRRGEHYF
DNA: TGTGCCAGCAGCTTGATGCGGAGAGGCGAGCACTACTTC